This T cell receptor beta chain came from a study of monozygotic twins with inflammatory bowel disease. Study conclusions and caveats: It was in IBD patients that TCRbeta diversity (inverse Simpson) was lower than in healthy co-twins. In these data, no single strong IBD-associated signal or clonotype received support.

CDR1 is MNHNS, CDR2 SASEGT, per germline. CDR3 size: 16 residues. Note on this clonotype: Its antigen is unknown.

TCRdb reprocessed the 5' RACE reads and keeps a single row for each CDR3 protein, giving no DNA. In total, the table holds more than 300,000 distinct CDR3 sequences. The TCR comes from a human donor with ulcerative colitis or Crohn's disease, or a healthy co-twin of an affected twin (not recorded which). Sequenced: blood. This chain uses TRBV6-1 with TRBJ1-1; TCRdb selects TRBD1, and the lack of DNA leaves this call unchecked. The CDR3 sequence is CASSEKGQGLNTEAFF.